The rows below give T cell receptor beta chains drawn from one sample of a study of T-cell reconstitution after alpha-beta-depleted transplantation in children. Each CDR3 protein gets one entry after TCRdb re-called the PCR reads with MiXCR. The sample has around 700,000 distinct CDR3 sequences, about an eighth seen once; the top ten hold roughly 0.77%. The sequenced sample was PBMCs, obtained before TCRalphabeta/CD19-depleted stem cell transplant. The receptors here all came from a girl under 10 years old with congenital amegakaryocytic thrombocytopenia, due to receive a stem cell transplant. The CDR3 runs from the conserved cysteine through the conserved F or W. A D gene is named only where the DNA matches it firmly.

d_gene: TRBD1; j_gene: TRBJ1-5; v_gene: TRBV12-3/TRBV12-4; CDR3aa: CASSLVTDRGWGNQPQHF
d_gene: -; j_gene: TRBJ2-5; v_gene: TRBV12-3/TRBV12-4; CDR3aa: CASSYGDWQETQSF
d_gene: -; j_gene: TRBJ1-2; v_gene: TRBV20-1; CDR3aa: CSAPKGRDNFYSYTF
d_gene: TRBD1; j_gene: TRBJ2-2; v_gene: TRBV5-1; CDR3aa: CASGGQGNTGELFF
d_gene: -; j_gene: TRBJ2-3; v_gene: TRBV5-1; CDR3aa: CASSFGRTSTDTQYF
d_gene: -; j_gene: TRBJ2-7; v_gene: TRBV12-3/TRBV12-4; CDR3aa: CASKVIGNPYEQYF
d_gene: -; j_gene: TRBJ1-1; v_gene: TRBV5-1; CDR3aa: CASSLIRPRVNTEAFF
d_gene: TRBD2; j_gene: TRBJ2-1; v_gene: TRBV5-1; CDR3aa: CASSFSGTSSFYEQFF
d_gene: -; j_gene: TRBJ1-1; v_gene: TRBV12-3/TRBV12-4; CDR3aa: CASSLEVRRAFF
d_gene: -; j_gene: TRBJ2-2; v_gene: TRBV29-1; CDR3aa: CSVWGPTGELFF
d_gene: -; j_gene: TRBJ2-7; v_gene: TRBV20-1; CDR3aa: CSAQTPYEQYF
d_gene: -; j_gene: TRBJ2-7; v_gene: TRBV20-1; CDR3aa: CSASVHYEQYF
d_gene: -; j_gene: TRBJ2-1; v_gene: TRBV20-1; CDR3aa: CSALGQGEQFF
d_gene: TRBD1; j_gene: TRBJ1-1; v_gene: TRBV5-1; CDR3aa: CASSADRGGVTEAFF
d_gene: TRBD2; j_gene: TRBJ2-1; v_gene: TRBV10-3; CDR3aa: CAISGLAEYNEQFF
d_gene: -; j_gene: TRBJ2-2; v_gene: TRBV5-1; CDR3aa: CASSRERGNTGELFF
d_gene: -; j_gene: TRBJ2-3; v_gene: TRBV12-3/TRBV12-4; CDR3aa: CASSPGDRTDTQYF
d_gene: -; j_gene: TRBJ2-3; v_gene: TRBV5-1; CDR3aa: CASSLSAGTDTQYF
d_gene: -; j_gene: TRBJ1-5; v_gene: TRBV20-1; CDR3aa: CSARGQGRWAQHF
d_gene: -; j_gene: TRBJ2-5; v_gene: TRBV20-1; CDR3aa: CSARAGRGQKETQYF